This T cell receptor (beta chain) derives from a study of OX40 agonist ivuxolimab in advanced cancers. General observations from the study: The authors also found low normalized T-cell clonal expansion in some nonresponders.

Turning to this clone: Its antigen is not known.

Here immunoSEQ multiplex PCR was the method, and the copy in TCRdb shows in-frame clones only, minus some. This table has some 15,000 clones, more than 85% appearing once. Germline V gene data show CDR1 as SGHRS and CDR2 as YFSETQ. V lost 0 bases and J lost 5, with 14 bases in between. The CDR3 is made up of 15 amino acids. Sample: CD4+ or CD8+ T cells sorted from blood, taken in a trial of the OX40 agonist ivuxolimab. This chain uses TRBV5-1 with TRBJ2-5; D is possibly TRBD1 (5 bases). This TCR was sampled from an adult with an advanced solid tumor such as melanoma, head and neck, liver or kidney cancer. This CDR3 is CASSLEHPGRETQYF. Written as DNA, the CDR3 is TGCGCCAGCAGCTTGGAACACCCAGGGCGGGAGACCCAGTACTTC.